This T cell receptor beta chain comes out of a study of early T cells in non-severe SARS-CoV-2 infection. The overall study: It was bulk RNA from unsorted whole blood that was sequenced, and the chains were unpaired.

This clonotype occurred a few times. Its antigen is still unknown. The CDR3 has 16 residues. The V gene end was trimmed by 1 base and the J gene end by 4 bases; junction bases not matched to a gene: 6. From germline, CDR1 is SNHLY and CDR2 FYNNEI. One entry per CDR3 protein results from TCRdb running MiXCR on the 5' RACE reads. This table has about 49,000 distinct CDR3 sequences, under 7% appearing once. The study, taken as a whole, reports: Using VDJdb, the matching emphasized anti-spike CD8 responses while missing private and CD4 specificities.

The V gene is TRBV2, the J gene TRBJ2-1; 8 nucleotides agree with TRBD2. The receptor comes from an adult who was a healthcare worker with PCR-confirmed SARS-CoV-2 infection or an uninfected control (not recorded which). Sample: whole blood, taken at baseline. The CDR3 is CASSEEALAGYNEQFF. The CDR3 coding sequence is TGTGCCAGCAGTGAAGAAGCGTTAGCGGGATACAATGAGCAGTTCTTC.